This TCR beta chain was recorded in a study of shared clonotypes between healthy human individuals. Study-wide results and limits: Naive CD4 clonotype sharing across several donors was 4% to 5%. The small donor group covered limited genetic and exposure diversity. In contrast to clonotypes shared by all four donors, non-shared clonotypes had lower generation probabilities.

Germline V gene data show CDR1 as MNHNS and CDR2 as SASEGT. Trimming left V 6 bases short and J 12 bases short, with 23 bases between. The CDR3 has 15 amino acids. Each replicate PCR on the sorted subsets used 200 to 250 ng DNA (around 30,000 T cell genomes). TCRdb's copy holds only in-frame clones and misses some; the assay was immunoSEQ multiplex PCR. The table shows approximately 330,000 clones, with more than 60% occurring only once. Notes on this clone: Its antigen is not known.

The sequenced material came from memory CD4+ T cells sorted from blood. Sample subset: CD45RA-negative fraction. This receptor was identified in a young man in good health. The chain uses TRBV6-1 and TRBJ1-4; D may be TRBD1 (6 bases). The CDR3 here is CASRLRVDSPAELFF. CDR3 in DNA: TGTGCCAGCAGGCTGCGAGTGGACAGCCCTGCAGAACTGTTTTTT.